Listed below are T cell receptor beta chains from one sample, sequenced in a study of shared clonotypes between healthy human individuals. The table came from immunoSEQ multiplex PCR; TCRdb's copy has only in-frame clones and leaves some out. The profile shows under 750,000 clones, approximately 72% of them singletons. The sequenced material came from memory CD4+ T cells sorted from blood. These receptors all come from a woman aged 30 to 39 in good health. Both conserved end residues are part of each CDR3.

TRBV6-1,TRBJ2-7,CASSEQGSGEQYF
TRBV28,TRBJ2-3,CASLNADWTDTQYF
TRBV18,TRBJ2-7,CASSQDRFYEQYF
TRBV19,TRBJ1-2,CASSIGGRGGYTF
TRBV10-3,TRBJ1-5,CAISEYRGLSNQPQHF
TRBV28,TRBJ1-1,CASSSHGNTEAFF
TRBV11-2,TRBJ2-3,CASATPRGVRPDTQYF
TRBV11-3,TRBJ2-3,CASSLVAGLAGDTQYF
TRBV28,TRBJ2-5,CASRLSGAQETQYF
TRBV19,TRBJ1-5,CASSTWGQGIIQPQHF
TRBV28,TRBJ1-5,CASRGPGQGGQPQHF
TRBV5-8,TRBJ2-2,CASSNSRATDNTGELFF
TRBV6-1,TRBJ1-5,CASSVGDQRGPQHF
TRBV5-1,TRBJ1-1,CASNRGEGNTEAFF
TRBV5-6,TRBJ2-2,CASTRRYTGELFF
TRBV28,TRBJ2-3,CASKENSGSGRTDTQYF
TRBV5-1,TRBJ1-1,CASSLTSGGANTEAFF
TRBV11-1,TRBJ2-2,CASSNRTGSGELFF
TRBV27,TRBJ2-3,CASSLSKTGGRTDTQYF
TRBV28,TRBJ1-2,CASCPGQGMLGYTF
TRBV19,TRBJ2-1,CASSTLAGAYNEQFF
TRBV6-1,TRBJ2-7,CASGLADDYEQYF
TRBV27,TRBJ1-1,CASRGGNRPEAFF
TRBV9,TRBJ2-1,CASSVGTGPYNEQFF
TRBV5-1,TRBJ2-2,CASWGRLAGDTGELFF
TRBV19,TRBJ1-5,CASRGQGGNQPQHF
TRBV2,TRBJ2-1,CASSEEGGMLQFF
TRBV14,TRBJ1-1,CASSRQGGTEAFF
TRBV5-1,TRBJ1-4,CASSFSRSNEKLFF
TRBV27,TRBJ2-5,CASTRGDPRSETQYF
TRBV27,TRBJ2-7,CASSPRTSGSYEQYF
TRBV18,TRBJ2-1,CASSPGLAGAAGNEQFF
TRBV10-1,TRBJ2-7,CASSDSDEQYF
TRBV28,TRBJ1-5,CASNLVGRQGTNQPQHF
TRBV19,TRBJ2-1,CASSIGLAGFNEQFF
TRBV28,TRBJ1-5,CASSSTGGSNQPQHF
TRBV2,TRBJ2-2,CASIAWTSVAGELFF
TRBV2,TRBJ2-5,CASSLTQVETQYF
TRBV11-3,TRBJ1-2,CASSSDRPYSYGYTF
TRBV5-4,TRBJ1-1,CASSPRFGSDEAFF
TRBV5-4,TRBJ2-2,CASSFPAGGLTGELFF
TRBV2,TRBJ1-3,CASSPGQGTVNTIYF
TRBV7-9,TRBJ2-3,CASSLGLAGVRQDTQYF
TRBV10-3,TRBJ2-3,CAISAGGPTDTQYF
TRBV28,TRBJ2-1,CASSLIQREGDEQFF
TRBV13,TRBJ1-3,CASSLVGTLNTIYF